A selection of T cell receptor beta chains follows, all from one sample in a study of molecular identifiers for immune sequencing clone quantification. In TCRdb, the PCR reads were re-called with MiXCR into one record per CDR3 protein. This sample has about 510,000 distinct CDR3 sequences, with roughly 23% found just once. Sequencing used naive CD8+ T cells from blood, with Jurkat cell RNA spiked in. These receptors originate from a human donor in good health. Some libraries in this study had Jurkat cell RNA spiked in. CDR3s include the opening cysteine and the closing phenylalanine or tryptophan.

length	V	J	CDR3
17	TRBV20-1	TRBJ2-4	CSAIWPGSGSTKNIQYF
15	TRBV7-3	TRBJ2-1	CASSFSATTYNEQFF
13	TRBV13	TRBJ2-7	CASSSGLAREQYF
13	TRBV10-3	TRBJ2-5	CAISGQTQETQYF
14	TRBV10-3	TRBJ2-7	CAISGSSDYYEQYF
16	TRBV2	TRBJ2-7	CASSEGQPGNIYVQYF
15	TRBV11-2	TRBJ2-3	CASRLTSGNSDTQYF
18	TRBV27	TRBJ2-5	CASSYWDRAVGPEETQYF
13	TRBV11-3	TRBJ1-1	CASSVAGVTEAFF
12	TRBV20-1	TRBJ2-3	CSADLGGDTQYF
15	TRBV4-3	TRBJ2-1	CASSQFGASGDEQFF
16	TRBV4-3	TRBJ1-3	CASSPYTGGAGNTIYF
14	TRBV6-2/TRBV6-3	TRBJ1-2	CASSYGREIYGYTF
16	TRBV7-9	TRBJ2-7	CASSLPTRETTYEQYF
15	TRBV19	TRBJ2-5	CACSIVIGEGETQYF
12	TRBV2	TRBJ2-2	CAITGDTGELFF
17	TRBV24-1	TRBJ1-1	CATSDGAWGQMNTEAFF
16	TRBV11-3	TRBJ2-3	CASSHTGGVSTDTQYF
12	TRBV5-1	TRBJ2-1	CASSSVSDEQFF
17	TRBV7-9	TRBJ2-6	CASSGTDTLSGANVLTF
16	TRBV7-8	TRBJ2-3	CASSPRDGPSTDTQYF
17	TRBV28	TRBJ2-7	CASSFLGLARFIDEQYF
14	TRBV4-3	TRBJ1-3	CASSPTIMGNTIYF
15	TRBV5-5	TRBJ2-7	CASSHNRALSYEQYF
16	TRBV6-6	TRBJ2-7	CASILNIGGPSYEQYF
16	TRBV6-1	TRBJ1-6	CASSEVAGVYNSPLHF
14	TRBV10-2	TRBJ1-5	CASSGVGRDQPQHF
13	TRBV6-2/TRBV6-3	TRBJ1-1	CASSHRTLAEAFF
13	TRBV12-3/TRBV12-4	TRBJ2-2	CASLTRNTGELFF
17	TRBV3-1	TRBJ1-1	CASSIGWGFGSSTEAFF
14	TRBV28	TRBJ2-7	CASSLHSTTYEQYF
16	TRBV6-5	TRBJ2-2	CASSYSSGSGTGELFF
16	TRBV6-5	TRBJ2-3	CASSLNRGLSTDRQYF
14	TRBV6-5	TRBJ1-2	CASSGQGGTYGYTF
13	TRBV29-1	TRBJ2-1	CSVGLFGDGEQFF
12	TRBV29-1	TRBJ2-7	CSVEGRGSEQYF
13	TRBV29-1	TRBJ2-2	CSVEDGQSEELFF
14	TRBV25-1	TRBJ1-1	CASSPPGPVAEAFF
12	TRBV20-1	TRBJ2-7	CSARAQGTGQYF
11	TRBV19	TRBJ2-1	CASSVHNEQFF
14	TRBV15	TRBJ1-5	CATSRIEINQPQHF
13	TRBV7-9	TRBJ1-1	CASSLRASPEAFF
17	TRBV6-2/TRBV6-3	TRBJ1-5	CASSYPRLGDGKQPQHF
14	TRBV27	TRBJ2-2	CASSISWNTGELFF
13	TRBV28	TRBJ1-1	CASSFIVSTESFF
15	TRBV5-6	TRBJ2-7	CASSLTSGVSYEQYF
14	TRBV27	TRBJ2-7	CASSLAGLSYEQYF
13	TRBV5-4	TRBJ1-5	CASSFRGAQPQHF
15	TRBV30	TRBJ2-1	CAWTGTVIFYNEQFF
15	TRBV6-8	TRBJ2-5	CASSPPVLKGETQYF
9	TRBV6-2/TRBV6-3	TRBJ1-5	CASGQPQHF
16	TRBV6-2/TRBV6-3	TRBJ1-1	CASSYSWPQVNTEAFF
14	TRBV4-3	TRBJ2-1	CASSHLTGSNEQFF
19	TRBV19	TRBJ1-3	CASSLGSLVGFSAGNTIYF
17	TRBV2	TRBJ2-3	CASSRVGVGRSTDTQYF
17	TRBV7-8	TRBJ1-1	CASSLWTGLASNTEAFF
17	TRBV15	TRBJ2-3	CATSRDDTQDYTDTQYF
13	TRBV27	TRBJ2-7	CASSSGQPYEQYF
16	TRBV4-1	TRBJ1-6	CASSQDPAGIHSPLHF
13	TRBV28	TRBJ2-7	CASSLQGLDEQYF